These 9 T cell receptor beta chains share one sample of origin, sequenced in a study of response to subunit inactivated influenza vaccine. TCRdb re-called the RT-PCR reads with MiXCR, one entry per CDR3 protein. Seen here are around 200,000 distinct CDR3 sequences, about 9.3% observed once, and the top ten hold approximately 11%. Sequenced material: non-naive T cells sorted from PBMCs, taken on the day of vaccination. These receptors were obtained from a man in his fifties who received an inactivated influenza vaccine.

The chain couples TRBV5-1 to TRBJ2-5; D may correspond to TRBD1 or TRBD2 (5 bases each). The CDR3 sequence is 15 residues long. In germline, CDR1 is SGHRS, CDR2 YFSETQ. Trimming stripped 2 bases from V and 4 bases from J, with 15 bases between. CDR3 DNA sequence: TGCGCCAGCAGCTTTAGGGGACGACGCGGAGAGACCCAGTACTTC. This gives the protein CASSFRGRRGETQYF. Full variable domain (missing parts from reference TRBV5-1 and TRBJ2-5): KAGVTQTPRYLIKTRGQQVTLSCSPISGHRSVSWYQQTPGQGLQFLFEYFSETQRNKGNFPGRFSGRQFSNSRSEMNVSTLELGDSALYLCASSFRGRRGETQYFGPGTRLLVL.

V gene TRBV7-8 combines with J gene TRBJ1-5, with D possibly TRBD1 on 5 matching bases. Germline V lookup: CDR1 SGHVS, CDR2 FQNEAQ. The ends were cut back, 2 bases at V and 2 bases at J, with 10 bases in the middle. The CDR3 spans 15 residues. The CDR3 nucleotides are TGTGCCAGCAGCTTATCCAGGGCAGGCAATCAGCCCCAGCATTTT. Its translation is CASSLSRAGNQPQHF.

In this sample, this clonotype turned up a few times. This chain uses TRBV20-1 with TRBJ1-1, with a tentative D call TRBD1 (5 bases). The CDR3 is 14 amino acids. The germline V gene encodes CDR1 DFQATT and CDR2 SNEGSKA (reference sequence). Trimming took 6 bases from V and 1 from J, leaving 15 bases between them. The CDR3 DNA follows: TGCAGTGCCCCCGTGGGGCTGAAGAACACTGAAGCTTTCTTT. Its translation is CSAPVGLKNTEAFF.

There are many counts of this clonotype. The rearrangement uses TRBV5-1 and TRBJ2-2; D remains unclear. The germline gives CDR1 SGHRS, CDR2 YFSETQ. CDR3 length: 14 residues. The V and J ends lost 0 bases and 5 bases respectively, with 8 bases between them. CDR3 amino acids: CASSLVAITGELFF. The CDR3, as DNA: TGCGCCAGCAGCTTGGTGGCAATTACCGGGGAGCTGTTTTTT.

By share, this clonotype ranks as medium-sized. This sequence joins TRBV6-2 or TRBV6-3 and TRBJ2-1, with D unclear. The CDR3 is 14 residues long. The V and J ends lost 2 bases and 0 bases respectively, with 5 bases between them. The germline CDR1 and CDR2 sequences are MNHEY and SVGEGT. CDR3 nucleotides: TGTGCCAGCAGTTACGGCAGCTCCTACAATGAGCAGTTCTTC. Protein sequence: CASSYGSSYNEQFF.

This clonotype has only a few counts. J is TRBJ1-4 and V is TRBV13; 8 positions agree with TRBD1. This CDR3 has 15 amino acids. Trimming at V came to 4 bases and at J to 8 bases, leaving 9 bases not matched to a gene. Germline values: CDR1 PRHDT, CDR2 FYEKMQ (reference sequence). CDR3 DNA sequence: TGTGCCAGCAGCTCCCGGACAGGGACGACAGAAAAACTGTTTTTT. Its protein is CASSSRTGTTEKLFF. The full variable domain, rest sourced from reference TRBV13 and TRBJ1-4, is AAGVIQSPRHLIKEKRETATLKCYPIPRHDTVYWYQQGPGQDPQFLISFYEKMQSDKGSIPDRFSAQQFSDYHSELNMSSLELGDSALYFCASSSRTGTTEKLFFGSGTQLSVL.

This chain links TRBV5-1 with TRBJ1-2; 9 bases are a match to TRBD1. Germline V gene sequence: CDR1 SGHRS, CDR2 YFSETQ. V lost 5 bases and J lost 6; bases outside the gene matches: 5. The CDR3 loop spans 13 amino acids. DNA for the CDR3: TGCGCCAGCAGTTGGGACAGGGAGAATGGCTACACCTTC. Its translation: CASSWDRENGYTF.

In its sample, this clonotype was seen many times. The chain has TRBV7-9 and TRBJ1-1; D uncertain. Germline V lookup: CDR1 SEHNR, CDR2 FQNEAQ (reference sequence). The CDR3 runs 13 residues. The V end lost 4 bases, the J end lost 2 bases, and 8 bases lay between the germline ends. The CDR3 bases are TGTGCCAGCAGCTATACGGTTAACACTGAAGCTTTCTTT. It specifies CASSYTVNTEAFF. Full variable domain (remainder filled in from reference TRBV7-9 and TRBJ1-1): DTGVSQNPRHKITKRGQNVTFRCDPISEHNRLYWYRQTLGQGPEFLTYFQNEAQLEKSRLLSDRFSAERPKGSFSTLEIQRTEQGDSAMYLCASSYTVNTEAFFGQGTRLTVV.

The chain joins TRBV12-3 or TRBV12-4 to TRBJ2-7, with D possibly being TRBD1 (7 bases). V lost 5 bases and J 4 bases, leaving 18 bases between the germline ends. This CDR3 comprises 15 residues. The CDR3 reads CASSPQGGGRYEQYF. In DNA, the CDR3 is TGTGCCAGCAGTCCCCAGGGGGGAGGAAGATACGAGCAGTACTTC.